This T cell receptor (beta chain) was found in a study of spatial heterogeneity in lung cancer. Study information: Raw reads showed each unique TCR and UMI combination turning up more than ten times on average.

Study-wide findings and caveats: Among blood samples, ubiquitous expanded tumor TCRs appeared more at resection than at follow-up.

Time point in this sample: sample taken at primary tumor resection. From tumor, nontumor lung or frozen PBMC, whole RNA was taken unsorted for sequencing. Samples came from 72 TRACERx patients with untreated early-stage lung cancer. TCRdb re-analysed the 5' RACE reads in MiXCR, keeping a single row per CDR3 protein. Altogether 95,000 or so distinct CDR3 sequences are present, under 9% being singletons, with the ten largest covering around 7%. The CDR3 runs to 14 residues. V was shortened by 0 bases and J by 8 bases, with 11 bases between the two germline ends. From germline, CDR1 is SGHRS and CDR2 YFSETQ. This clonotype was seen more than once but under ten times. No antigen is known for it.

The receptor was isolated from a male donor with early-stage non-small cell lung cancer. The sequences come from PBMCs, collected at surgery. J is TRBJ2-2 and V is TRBV5-1, with D perhaps TRBD1 (5 bases). In nucleotides, the CDR3 is TGCGCCAGCAGCTTGGAAGGGGCTCCGGGGGAGCTGTTTTTT. This sequence encodes CASSLEGAPGELFF.